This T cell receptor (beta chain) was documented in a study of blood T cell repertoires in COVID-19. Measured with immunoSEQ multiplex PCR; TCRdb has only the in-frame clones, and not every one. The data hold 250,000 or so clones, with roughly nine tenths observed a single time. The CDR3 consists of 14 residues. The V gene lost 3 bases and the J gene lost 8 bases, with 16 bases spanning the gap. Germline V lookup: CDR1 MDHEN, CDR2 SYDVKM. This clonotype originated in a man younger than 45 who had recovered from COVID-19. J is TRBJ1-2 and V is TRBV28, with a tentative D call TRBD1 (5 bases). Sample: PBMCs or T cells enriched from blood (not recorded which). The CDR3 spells CASSFGKGGGGYTF. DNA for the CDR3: TGTGCCAGCAGTTTTGGGAAGGGCGGGGGAGGCTACACCTTC.